The 21 T cell receptor beta chains below come from one sample, sequenced in a study of CD8+CD57+ T cells in acquired aplastic anemia. Profiles of TCR beta VDJ and CDR3 were generated from a genomic DNA template. MiXCR, run by TCRdb on the reads, gives a single entry per CDR3 protein. The sample comprises some 290,000 distinct CDR3 sequences, roughly half of which are singletons, and 6.5% to 10% rests with the top ten. Sequencing used sorted CD4+, CD8+, or CD8+CD57+ T cells (not recorded which) from PBMCs. These receptors were taken from a human donor with severe aplastic anemia or a healthy control (not recorded which).

This clonotype was recorded at least ten times. V gene TRBV5-8 combines with J gene TRBJ1-1; a possible D gene is TRBD1 (6 bases). Trimming left V 4 bases short and J 7 bases short, with 14 bases between. CDR1 and CDR2 from the germline V gene are SGHTS and YDEGEE. The CDR3 is 13 amino acids. CDR3 coding DNA: TGTGCCAGCAGCAGAGACAGGAGACTTGAAGCTTTCTTT. It encodes CASSRDRRLEAFF.

This chain connects TRBV20-1 to TRBJ2-3; 7 nucleotides match TRBD2. The CDR3 has 16 residues. The V gene end was trimmed by 1 base and the J gene end by 5 bases; junction bases not matched to a gene: 12. Germline V gene lookup returns CDR1 DFQATT and CDR2 SNEGSKA (reference sequence). The CDR3: CSARGDGGSSGDTQYF. CDR3 nucleotide sequence: TGCAGTGCTAGAGGGGATGGCGGGAGCTCTGGAGATACGCAGTATTTT.

The rearrangement joins TRBV7-2 to TRBJ2-1, with 11 bases lining up with TRBD2. The V gene's germline CDR1 is SGHTA and CDR2 FQGNSA. This CDR3 has 16 amino acids. V trimming: 1 base; J trimming: 9 bases; junction bases outside the gene matches: 8. For the CDR3, the DNA is TGTGCCAGCAGCTTAGGTCGTCGACTAGCGGGGTTTGAGCAGTTCTTC. Its translation is CASSLGRRLAGFEQFF.

This clonotype has a count of ten or more. This rearrangement joins TRBV19 to TRBJ1-5, with D unclear. Deletions cut 7 bases from V and 0 bases from J, with 13 bases between. There are 15 residues in the CDR3. Germline lookup yields CDR1 LNHDA and CDR2 SQIVND (reference sequence). CDR3 coding DNA: TGTGCCAGTACCGATCGGGCCGATAGCAATCAGCCCCAGCATTTT. Its protein is CASTDRADSNQPQHF.

About this clonotype: The junction departs from the called germline gene at one end, perhaps through a read error. The genes are TRBV7-9 and TRBJ2-3; D ambiguous. This CDR3 has 16 residues. Germline CDR1 and CDR2: SEHNR and FQNEAQ (reference sequence). CDR3 in amino acids: CASSFRTVTSTDTQYF. The DNA for the CDR3 is TGCGCCAGCAGCTTCCGGACCGTGACTAGCACAGATACGCAGTATTTT.

This sequence joins TRBV7-6 and TRBJ2-7; D is undetermined. This CDR3 is 14 amino acids long. Germline V gives CDR1 SGHVS, CDR2 FNYEAQ. V dropped 3 bases and J dropped 2 bases, with 11 bases sitting between them. CDR3 protein: CASSLGGVTYEQYF. DNA for the CDR3: TGTGCCAGCAGCTTGGGTGGGGTCACCTACGAGCAGTACTTC.

J is TRBJ2-7 and V is TRBV12-3 or TRBV12-4; tentative D call: TRBD1 (5 bases). This CDR3 comprises 14 residues. The V end was cut by 5 bases, the J end by 0 bases, with 11 bases between. The CDR3 sequence: CASSEQDFSYEQYF. For the CDR3, the DNA is TGTGCCAGCAGTGAACAGGATTTCTCCTACGAGCAGTACTTC.

This clonotype was counted at least ten times. The CDR3 here is CASSIRRKQGGSNQPQHF. CDR3 nucleotide sequence: TGTGCCAGTAGTATCCGAAGGAAACAAGGGGGATCTAATCAGCCCCAGCATTTT. The rearrangement joins TRBV19 to TRBJ1-5; D might be TRBD1 (6 bases). The CDR3 has 18 amino acids. Germline lookup yields CDR1 LNHDA and CDR2 SQIVND (reference sequence). The V end was cut by 3 bases, the J end by 4 bases, with 22 bases between.

The gene calls are TRBV15 and TRBJ1-5; D not certain. From germline, CDR1 is LNHNV and CDR2 YYDKDF (reference sequence). This CDR3 is 15 amino acids long. The germline V and J ends were trimmed by 3 bases and 0 bases, with 9 bases remaining between them. In DNA form, the CDR3 reads TGTGCCACCAGCAGGGCCCCAAATAGCAATCAGCCCCAGCATTTT. Its protein is CATSRAPNSNQPQHF.

Notes on this clonotype: A read error may account for a junction end that differs from germline. The rearrangement uses TRBV7-9 and TRBJ2-5, with D possibly being TRBD1 (5 bases). Per the germline V gene, CDR1 is SEHNR and CDR2 is FQNEAQ (reference sequence). This CDR3 comprises 12 residues. As DNA, the CDR3 is TGTGCCAGCAGCCCAGGGAATGAGACTCAGTACTTC. As protein: CASSPGNETQYF.

In the case of this clonotype: At one boundary the junction diverges from the germline segment, which might be a read error. The genes are TRBV7-6 and TRBJ1-1; no definite D call. The CDR3 runs 14 residues. Germline values: CDR1 SGHVS, CDR2 FNYEAQ. This CDR3 reads CASSSQTENTEVFF. The CDR3, as DNA: TGTGCCAGCAGCTCCCAGACGGAGAACACTGAAGTTTTCTTT.

The rearrangement uses TRBV10-1 and TRBJ2-1; 8 bases line up with TRBD2. The CDR3 length is 13 residues. V lost 9 bases, J lost 5 bases, and 6 bases stayed unmatched. Germline V gene data show CDR1 as WNHNN and CDR2 as SYGVQD (reference sequence). The CDR3 loop reads CARPGLDDNEQFF. DNA for the CDR3: TGCGCCAGGCCGGGACTAGACGACAATGAGCAGTTCTTC.

This clonotype was counted at least ten times. This chain connects TRBV27 to TRBJ1-6, with D possibly matching TRBD1 (6 bases). Germline V gene sequence: CDR1 MNHEY, CDR2 SMNVEV (reference sequence). Deletions cut 2 bases from V and 10 bases from J, with 15 bases between. The CDR3 extends over 15 amino acids. The CDR3 here is CASSLKPQGNSPLHF. In DNA form, the CDR3 reads TGTGCCAGCAGTTTAAAACCTCAGGGGAACTCACCCCTCCACTTT.

There are a few counts of this clonotype. The V call is TRBV19, the J call TRBJ2-5, with 11 nucleotides matching TRBD2. The CDR3 is made up of 15 amino acids. The germline V gene has CDR1 LNHDA and CDR2 SQIVND (reference sequence). Germline trimming cut 5 bases from V and 5 bases from J; bases unmatched to any gene: 7. As DNA, the CDR3 is TGTGCCAGTAGTGCTCGACTAGCGGGGCTGGAGACCCAGTACTTC. It translates to CASSARLAGLETQYF.

The table lists this clonotype with many counts. The chain uses TRBV5-1 and TRBJ2-2; 7 nucleotides match TRBD2. The CDR3 has 17 residues. CDR1 and CDR2 (germline): SGHRS, YFSETQ. V lost 4 bases and J lost 1; bases outside the gene matches: 10. The CDR3 DNA reads TGCGCCAGCAGCCGGATGGGCGGGGGACTGAACACCGGGGAGCTGTTTTTT. It encodes CASSRMGGGLNTGELFF.

This clonotype has only a few counts. V usage is TRBV10-3 and J usage is TRBJ2-7; the D is unclear. Germline loops: CDR1 ENHRY, CDR2 SYGVKD. Between the trimmed V and J ends, which lost 0 bases and 2 bases, there was a span of 5 bases. The CDR3 covers 13 residues. The DNA of the CDR3 is TGTGCCATCAGTGAGTCGGTAGCCTACGAGCAGTACTTC. Protein product: CAISESVAYEQYF.

The chain is built from TRBV24-1 and TRBJ2-2; D might be TRBD1 or TRBD2, each matching 6 bases. From germline, CDR1 is KGHDR and CDR2 SFDVKD. The CDR3 spans 14 residues. Trimming took off 5 bases at V and 6 bases at J, with 12 bases between the two ends. This chain's CDR3 is CATSVQGLAGELFF. CDR3 DNA sequence: TGTGCCACCAGTGTACAGGGACTGGCCGGGGAGCTGTTTTTT.

This clonotype was seen many times. The V gene is TRBV6-5, the J gene TRBJ1-2; D is uncertain. Germline V gene data show CDR1 as MNHEY and CDR2 as SVGAGI. V shed 5 bases and J shed 3 bases, with 10 bases lying between them. This CDR3 comprises 13 residues. The CDR3 nucleotides are TGTGCCAGCAGTCCCCGGGAGGACTATGGCTACACCTTC. As protein: CASSPREDYGYTF.

The gene calls are TRBV29-1 and TRBJ2-3; 8 bases line up with TRBD2. Germline CDR1 and CDR2: SQVTM and ANQGSEA. J was trimmed by 5 bases and V by 7 bases; bases with no gene match: 5. The CDR3 consists of 12 residues. CDR3 sequence (DNA): TGCAGCGCGGGGGGGCCTTTAGATACGCAGTATTTT. It translates to CSAGGPLDTQYF.

This clonotype was observed at least ten times. The CDR3 sequence: CASSLWDKNSPLHF. The CDR3 nucleotides are TGCGCCAGCAGCTTGTGGGACAAGAATTCACCCCTCCACTTT. The rearrangement uses TRBV5-1 and TRBJ1-6, with D maybe TRBD1 (6 bases). V dropped 1 base and J dropped 7 bases, with 9 bases sitting between them. The CDR3 covers 14 residues. Germline values: CDR1 SGHRS, CDR2 YFSETQ. The complete variable domain, with remaining parts taken from reference TRBV5-1 and TRBJ1-6, reads KAGVTQTPRYLIKTRGQQVTLSCSPISGHRSVSWYQQTPGQGLQFLFEYFSETQRNKGNFPGRFSGRQFSNSRSEMNVSTLELGDSALYLCASSLWDKNSPLHFGNGTRLTVT.

This sequence joins TRBV20-1 and TRBJ2-3; perhaps TRBD2 as D (6 bases). Trimming shortened V by 5 bases and J by 1 base, and 13 bases separated the two germline ends. This CDR3 is built from 14 residues. Per the germline V gene, CDR1 is DFQATT and CDR2 is SNEGSKA (reference sequence). CDR3 loop: CSALIGGGTDTQYF. The CDR3 coding sequence is TGCAGTGCTCTCATTGGCGGGGGCACAGATACGCAGTATTTT.